Each of the 30 T cell receptor beta chains below was sequenced from the same sample in a study of type 1 regulatory T cells. Antigens for these TCRs are unknown. TCRdb recomputed calls from the reads with MiXCR, one row per CDR3 protein. The repertoire includes about 60,000 distinct CDR3 sequences, approximately 67% of them detected once, and about 2% sits in the top ten. The sample comprised cultured non-Tr1 T cells, either the whole culture or a sorted T cell fraction (not recorded which). The origin of the receptors is a human donor in good health.

The gene calls are TRBV18 and TRBJ1-3; D perhaps matches TRBD1 (5 bases). This CDR3 has 17 amino acids. Trimming pared 3 bases from V and 4 bases from J, leaving 19 bases between. Germline values: CDR1 KGHSH, CDR2 LQKENI. CDR3 residues: CASSPTQAGTGGNTIYF. The CDR3 region has the DNA TGTGCCAGCTCACCGACACAGGCCGGGACCGGCGGAAACACCATATATTTT. Combining the CDR3 with reference TRBV18 and TRBJ1-3 gives the whole variable domain NAGVMQNPRHLVRRRGQEARLRCSPMKGHSHVYWYRQLPEEGLKFMVYLQKENIIDESGMPKERFSAEFPKEGPSILRIQQVVRGDSAAYFCASSPTQAGTGGNTIYFGEGSWLTVV.

The V and J genes are TRBV20-1 and TRBJ2-5, with 7 bases that match TRBD2. Unmatched junction bases numbered 13, after V lost 5 bases and J lost 4 bases. The CDR3 extends over 15 amino acids. Germline CDR1 DFQATT, CDR2 SNEGSKA (reference sequence). DNA of the CDR3: TGCAGTGCTGACGTGGTCGGGCGGGAGACAGAGACCCAGTACTTC. This translates into CSADVVGRETETQYF.

This clonotype was picked up a small number of times. The CDR3 DNA is TGCAGTGCTAATTCGATGGGGGGAAATCAGCCCCAGCATTTT. It is translated as CSANSMGGNQPQHF. This rearrangement joins TRBV20-1 to TRBJ1-5, with D tentatively TRBD1 (5 bases). The germline V and J ends were trimmed by 4 bases and 4 bases, with 14 bases remaining between them. Germline lookup yields CDR1 DFQATT and CDR2 SNEGSKA (reference sequence). The CDR3 is 14 residues long.

The chain links TRBV20-1 to TRBJ2-3; 7 bases line up with TRBD2. This CDR3 has 14 residues. Looked up from germline, CDR1 is DFQATT and CDR2 is SNEGSKA (reference sequence). With V trimmed by 5 bases and J by 12 bases, 17 bases remained unmatched. The CDR3 sequence is CSAPVSGLGGRQYF. CDR3 in DNA: TGCAGTGCTCCAGTTAGCGGGCTCGGGGGGAGACAGTATTTT.

J is TRBJ2-3 and V is TRBV19; TRBD2 might be the D (6 bases). There are 15 residues in the CDR3. V was pared by 8 bases and J by 4 bases, with 19 bases between. Germline-derived CDR1 and CDR2 are LNHDA and SQIVND (reference sequence). In DNA form, the CDR3 reads TGTGCCAGTGAACCGGGACTTTTCGTCCCAGATACGCAGTATTTT. Its translation: CASEPGLFVPDTQYF.

This chain connects TRBV29-1 to TRBJ2-5; maybe TRBD2 (5 bases). The CDR3 length is 12 residues. CDR1 and CDR2 (germline): SQVTM, ANQGSEA. Deletions cut 3 bases from V and 4 bases from J, with 9 bases between. In DNA form, the CDR3 reads TGCAGCGTTGAGACCAGCGGAGAGACCCAGTACTTC. Translating gives CSVETSGETQYF.

The chain carries TRBV28 and TRBJ2-6; no reliable D call. This CDR3 is 15 amino acids long. Looked up from germline, CDR1 is MDHEN and CDR2 is SYDVKM. V was pared by 6 bases and J by 0 bases, with 9 bases between. DNA for the CDR3: TGTGCCAGCAGGCGGAGCAACTCTGGGGCCAACGTCCTGACTTTC. Residues: CASRRSNSGANVLTF.

This clonotype has just one count. CDR3 nucleotides: TGTGCCAGCAGCGTAGGCGCTAGCGGGAGATTCGGGGAGCTGTTTTTT. Translating gives CASSVGASGRFGELFF. This chain joins TRBV9 and TRBJ2-2; 10 positions agree with TRBD2. Trimming took 0 bases from V and 7 from J; bases not matched to a gene: 6. The CDR3 sequence is 16 residues long. Germline CDR1 is SGDLS and CDR2 is YYNGEE. Combining the CDR3 with reference TRBV9 and TRBJ2-2 gives the whole variable domain DSGVTQTPKHLITATGQRVTLRCSPRSGDLSVYWYQQSLDQGLQFLIQYYNGEERAKGNILERFSAQQFPDLHSELNLSSLELGDSALYFCASSVGASGRFGELFFGEGSRLTVL.

This clonotype showed up just a few times. V and J are TRBV20-1 and TRBJ2-1; D is unresolved. The V gene lost 3 bases and the J gene lost 6 bases, with 12 bases spanning the gap. Looked up from germline, CDR1 is DFQATT and CDR2 is SNEGSKA (reference sequence). This CDR3 contains 13 residues. The chain's CDR3 is CSASQTVPNEQFF. CDR3 in DNA: TGCAGTGCTAGTCAGACGGTACCCAATGAGCAGTTCTTC.

This clonotype was seen ten or more times. The chain combines TRBV7-2 with TRBJ2-7; possibly TRBD2 for D (5 bases). This CDR3 is built from 15 residues. Between the trimmed V and J ends, which lost 2 bases and 7 bases, there was a span of 18 bases. Germline loops: CDR1 SGHTA, CDR2 FQGNSA. CDR3 sequence: CASSLSPGKGAEQYF. The CDR3 DNA follows: TGTGCCAGCAGCTTATCCCCGGGAAAGGGAGCGGAGCAGTACTTC. The full variable domain, with the rest looked up from reference TRBV7-2 and TRBJ2-7, is GAGVSQSPSNKVTEKGKDVELRCDPISGHTALYWYRQSLGQGLEFLIYFQGNSAPDKSGLPSDRFSAERTGGSVSTLTIQRTQQEDSAVYLCASSLSPGKGAEQYFGPGTRLTVT.

In this sample, this clonotype turned up a few times. V gene TRBV20-1 combines with J gene TRBJ1-3; no reliable D call. CDR1 is DFQATT and CDR2 is SNEGSKA in the germline V gene (reference sequence). The CDR3 length is 13 residues. V lost 3 bases, J lost 1 base, and 7 bases lay in between. The CDR3 loop reads CSASGPSGNTIYF. DNA of the CDR3: TGCAGTGCTAGTGGTCCATCTGGAAACACCATATATTTT.

The V call is TRBV27, the J call TRBJ2-2; TRBD2 matches at 10 bases. Germline loops: CDR1 MNHEY, CDR2 SMNVEV (reference sequence). The CDR3 consists of 18 residues. Trimming cost V 0 bases and J 9 bases; bases outside gene matches: 13. CDR3 loop: CASSLSRLAGAGTRELFF. The CDR3 bases are TGTGCCAGCAGTTTATCTAGGCTAGCGGGAGCTGGGACCAGGGAGCTGTTTTTT.

This clonotype was found a few times. This chain connects TRBV12-3 or TRBV12-4 to TRBJ2-5; the match to TRBD1 covers 8 bases. The CDR3 has 13 amino acids. With V trimmed by 6 bases and J by 5 bases, 5 bases remained unmatched. CDR3 nucleotide sequence: TGTGCCAGCAGCTCGACAGGGGTGGAGACCCAGTACTTC. Amino acids: CASSSTGVETQYF.

The genes are TRBV7-8 and TRBJ2-5; no reliable D call. The V gene lost 3 bases and the J gene lost 7 bases, with 21 bases spanning the gap. The CDR3 spans 16 residues. Germline V CDR1 and CDR2: SGHVS, FQNEAQ. The CDR3 region is CASSFSDPVVGVTQYF. CDR3 nucleotides: TGTGCCAGCAGCTTTTCGGACCCAGTGGTTGGAGTGACCCAGTACTTC.

The rearrangement links TRBV7-2 to TRBJ1-3; 7 bases match TRBD1. This CDR3 has 15 residues. The germline V gene encodes CDR1 SGHTA and CDR2 FQGNSA. With V trimmed by 5 bases and J by 7 bases, 11 bases remained unmatched. Here the CDR3 DNA reads TGTGCCAGCAGCGGCAGGGTACAGGGGCAGAACACCATATATTTT. Its protein is CASSGRVQGQNTIYF.

By proportion, this clonotype is medium-sized. The J gene is TRBJ2-1, the V gene TRBV27; no firm D call. This CDR3 has 19 residues. V was trimmed by 5 bases and J by 0 bases, leaving 23 bases between them. The germline V gene encodes CDR1 MNHEY and CDR2 SMNVEV (reference sequence). CDR3 nucleotide sequence: TGTGCCAGCAGTGAGTTTTATTCGGTCCCCCCAAGCTCCTACAATGAGCAGTTCTTC. It yields the protein CASSEFYSVPPSSYNEQFF.

The chain recombines TRBV20-1 with TRBJ2-5; 8 bases fit TRBD2. CDR1 and CDR2 (germline): DFQATT, SNEGSKA (reference sequence). The V segment lost 2 bases and the J segment 4 bases; nucleotides outside the gene matches: 0. The CDR3 totals 12 residues. The CDR3 DNA is TGCAGTGCTAGACTAGCGGGAGAGACCCAGTACTTC. It codes for CSARLAGETQYF.

CDR3 loop: CASSRGNTDTQYF. CDR3 bases: TGTGCCAGCAGCCGGGGTAACACAGATACGCAGTATTTT. The J gene is TRBJ2-3, the V gene TRBV7-8; possibly TRBD2 for D (5 bases). This CDR3 spans 13 amino acids. V was cut by 5 bases and J by 2 bases, with 8 bases left in between. CDR1 is SGHVS and CDR2 is FQNEAQ in the germline V gene.

J is TRBJ1-4 and V is TRBV12-3 or TRBV12-4; the D is unclear. V lost 6 bases and J 0 bases, leaving 14 bases between the germline ends. CDR3 length: 16 amino acids. CDR3 sequence (DNA): TGTGCCAGCAGGGCACGCGGGCTGACAACTAATGAAAAACTGTTTTTT. Translating gives CASRARGLTTNEKLFF.

This clonotype appeared a few times. The chain couples TRBV30 to TRBJ2-1; D not certain. Germline loops: CDR1 GTSNPN, CDR2 SVGIG (reference sequence). V shed 1 base and J shed 4 bases, with 5 bases lying between them. This CDR3 is built from 12 residues. DNA of the CDR3: TGTGCCTGGAGTGGAAATTACAATGAGCAGTTCTTC. Protein sequence: CAWSGNYNEQFF.

The CDR3 nucleotides read TGTGCCAGCTCACCACCGGGAGGTGATAATTCACCCCTCCACTTT. Translating it yields CASSPPGGDNSPLHF. This chain joins TRBV18 and TRBJ1-6; D call uncertain. Between the trimmed V and J ends, which lost 0 bases and 5 bases, there was a span of 8 bases. This CDR3 is 15 amino acids long. Germline assignment: CDR1 KGHSH and CDR2 LQKENI. Full variable domain (rest looked up from reference TRBV18 and TRBJ1-6): NAGVMQNPRHLVRRRGQEARLRCSPMKGHSHVYWYRQLPEEGLKFMVYLQKENIIDESGMPKERFSAEFPKEGPSILRIQQVVRGDSAAYFCASSPPGGDNSPLHFGNGTRLTVT.

This clonotype has only a few counts. This chain uses TRBV20-1 with TRBJ2-1; 11 bases are a match to TRBD2. The CDR3 is 14 amino acids. V trimming: 4 bases; J trimming: 4 bases; junction bases outside the gene matches: 3. Germline V lookup: CDR1 DFQATT, CDR2 SNEGSKA (reference sequence). The CDR3 here is CSAIGTSGYNEQFF. Here the CDR3 DNA reads TGCAGTGCTATAGGGACTAGCGGTTACAATGAGCAGTTCTTC.

V is TRBV10-3 and J is TRBJ2-7; 9 bases align to TRBD2. The CDR3 has 16 amino acids. Germline values: CDR1 ENHRY, CDR2 SYGVKD. Trimming at V came to 7 bases and at J to 1 base, leaving 11 bases not matched to a gene. The CDR3 here is CAIKVGAGGPSYEQYF. CDR3 DNA sequence: TGTGCCATCAAGGTTGGGGCGGGAGGGCCATCCTACGAGCAGTACTTC.

This sequence joins TRBV7-2 and TRBJ2-7; TRBD1 matches at 11 bases. The length of the CDR3 is 15 residues. Germline CDR1 and CDR2: SGHTA and FQGNSA. V lost 1 base, J lost 4 bases, and 3 bases stayed unmatched. The CDR3 DNA follows: TGTGCCAGCAGCTTAGGTGGGACAGGGGGGTACGAGCAGTACTTC. Amino acid sequence: CASSLGGTGGYEQYF.

The chain employs TRBV20-1 and TRBJ2-1; 13 positions agree with TRBD2. The CDR3 runs to 14 residues. V shed 8 bases and J 11 bases; nucleotides not matched to a gene: 12. Per germline, CDR1 DFQATT and CDR2 SNEGSKA (reference sequence). The CDR3 DNA is TGCAGTACGCTCTTTGGGGGACTAGCGGGAAAGCAGTTCTTC. Encoded protein: CSTLFGGLAGKQFF.

The chain combines TRBV28 with TRBJ2-3; a possible D gene is TRBD2 (6 bases). CDR1 and CDR2 (germline): MDHEN, SYDVKM. Trimming shortened V by 5 bases and J by 0 bases, and 6 bases separated the two germline ends. The CDR3 spans 13 residues. CDR3 DNA sequence: TGTGCCAGCAGTCGGGGGAGCACAGATACGCAGTATTTT. This codes for CASSRGSTDTQYF.

The rearrangement links TRBV10-1 to TRBJ2-7; 7 nucleotides match TRBD2. J was trimmed by 9 bases and V by 6 bases; bases with no gene match: 11. Germline V gene lookup returns CDR1 WNHNN and CDR2 SYGVQD (reference sequence). The CDR3 has 13 amino acids. CDR3 protein: CASSDGGSGGQYF. CDR3 DNA sequence: TGCGCCAGCAGCGACGGGGGGTCCGGCGGGCAGTACTTC.

V is TRBV20-1 and J is TRBJ2-5, with D uncertain. Between the trimmed V and J ends, which lost 4 bases and 2 bases, there was a span of 11 bases. The CDR3 runs to 13 residues. Germline assignment: CDR1 DFQATT and CDR2 SNEGSKA (reference sequence). The CDR3 sequence: CSAILRLQETQYF. In DNA, the CDR3 is TGCAGTGCTATATTACGGCTACAAGAGACCCAGTACTTC.

In this sample, this clonotype turned up a few times. The rearrangement links TRBV20-1 to TRBJ1-3; the D is unclear. Trimming removed 2 bases from V and 3 bases from J, with 11 bases in between. This CDR3 contains 14 residues. CDR1 is DFQATT and CDR2 is SNEGSKA in the germline V gene (reference sequence). The CDR3 loop reads CSARPRTLGNTIYF. DNA of the CDR3: TGCAGTGCTAGACCCAGGACCCTTGGAAACACCATATATTTT.

This CDR3 reads CASSLTPGQGQETQYF. The CDR3 DNA follows: TGTGCCAGCAGTTTGACCCCGGGACAGGGGCAAGAGACCCAGTACTTC. This chain links TRBV6-6 with TRBJ2-5; TRBD1 matches 10 bases. V lost 4 bases, J lost 2 bases, and 7 bases stayed unmatched. The CDR3 spans 16 residues. Per germline, CDR1 MNHNY and CDR2 SVGAGI (reference sequence).